This TCR beta chain was found in a study of T cells after yellow fever vaccination. For the study at large: Fractions low in cell number were prepared with SMART-Seq v4 Ultra Low Input.

Regarding the study as a whole: Abundant clonotypes (contaminants from the bulk population) could be present in FACS-sorted repertoires. Booster sampling recovered most clones from primary vaccination (96% CD4, around 88% CD8).

They built TCR cDNA with 5'RACE template switching, a step that put in a universal primer site and UMIs. MiXCR, applied by TCRdb to the 5' RACE reads, yields one record per CDR3 protein. Here the sample spans hundreds of thousands of distinct CDR3 sequences, roughly 8.3% being singletons. The germline V gene encodes CDR1 GTSNPN and CDR2 SVGIG (reference sequence). The CDR3 is 15 residues long. V shed 3 bases, J shed 0 bases, and the junction held 6 bases outside the gene matches. With regard to this clonotype: Its matching antigen is unknown.

The starting material was PBMCs, obtained roughly 45 days after the first yellow fever vaccination. This chain connects TRBV30 to TRBJ2-5; 8 bases line up with TRBD2. This receptor was identified in a man younger than 35 who received the YFV17D yellow fever vaccine. The CDR3 sequence: CAWRGPGLDQETQYF. CDR3 coding DNA: TGTGCCTGGAGGGGCCCGGGACTAGACCAAGAGACCCAGTACTTC.